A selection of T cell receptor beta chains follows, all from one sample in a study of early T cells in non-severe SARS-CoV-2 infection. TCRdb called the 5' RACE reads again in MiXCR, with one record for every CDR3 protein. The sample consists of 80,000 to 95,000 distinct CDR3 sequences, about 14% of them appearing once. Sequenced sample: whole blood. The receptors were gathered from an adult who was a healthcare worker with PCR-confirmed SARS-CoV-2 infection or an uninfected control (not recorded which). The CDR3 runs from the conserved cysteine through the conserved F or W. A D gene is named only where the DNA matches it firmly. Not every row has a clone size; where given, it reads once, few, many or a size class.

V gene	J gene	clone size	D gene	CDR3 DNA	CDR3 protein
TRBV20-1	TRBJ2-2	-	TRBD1	TGCAGTGCTAGAGACGAAGACAGGGGTGGGCACACCGGGGAGCTGTTTTTT	CSARDEDRGGHTGELFF
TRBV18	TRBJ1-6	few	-	TGTGCCAGCTCAGCCAATTGGAGTGGAAATTCACCCCTCCACTTT	CASSANWSGNSPLHF
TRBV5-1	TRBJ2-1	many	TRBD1	TGCGCCAGCAGCCCGGGTGCCGGGACAGGGATGAATGAGCAGTTCTTC	CASSPGAGTGMNEQFF
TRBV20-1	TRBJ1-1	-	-	TGCAGTGCCCCATCACCCATTGAAGCTTTCTTT	CSAPSPIEAFF
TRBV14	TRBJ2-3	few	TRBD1	TGTGCCAGCAGCCAAGTAGGGGGCCTCACAGATACGCAGTATTTT	CASSQVGGLTDTQYF
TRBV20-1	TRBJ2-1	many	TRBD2	TGCAGTGCTAGAGTGACTAGCGGGGGGCCTGTAATGAGCTCCTACAATGAGCAGTTCTTC	CSARVTSGGPVMSSYNEQFF
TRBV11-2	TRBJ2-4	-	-	TGTGCCAGCAGCCTACTAGGGGCCAACATTCAGTACTTC	CASSLLGANIQYF
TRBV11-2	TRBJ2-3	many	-	TGTGCCAGCCTTCGGCAGGGGCAGGGCCCCACAGATACGCAGTATTTT	CASLRQGQGPTDTQYF
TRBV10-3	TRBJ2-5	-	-	TGTGCCATGAAAGGGGGTATCCAAGAGACCCAGTACTTC	CAMKGGIQETQYF
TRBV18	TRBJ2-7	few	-	TGTGCCAGCTCACCATTCGGGTCTGGCCCCAGCGAGCAGTACTTC	CASSPFGSGPSEQYF
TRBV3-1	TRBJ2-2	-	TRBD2	TGTGCCAGCAGCCTCGGGACTAGCGGGATCGGGGAGCTGTTTTTT	CASSLGTSGIGELFF
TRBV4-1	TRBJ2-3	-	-	TGCGCCAGCAGCCAAGATATGGGGGGGCGGATTGCAGATACGCAGTATTTT	CASSQDMGGRIADTQYF
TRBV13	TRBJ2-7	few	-	TGTGCCAGCAGCTTAGGGCCGGTCTCCTACGAGCAGTACTTC	CASSLGPVSYEQYF
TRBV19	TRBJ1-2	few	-	TGTGCCAGTAGTATAGAGACAGCTCTCTATGGCTACACCTTC	CASSIETALYGYTF
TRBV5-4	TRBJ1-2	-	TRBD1	TGTGCCAGCAGACAGGGGCCTAACTATGGCTACACCTTC	CASRQGPNYGYTF
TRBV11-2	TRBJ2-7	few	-	TGTGCCAGCAGCTTGGTGCGGGGTTCGGGAGAGCAGTACTTC	CASSLVRGSGEQYF
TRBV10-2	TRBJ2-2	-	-	TGCGCCAGCAGTGAGGGAAGGTCCCGGAACACCGGGGAGCTGTTTTTT	CASSEGRSRNTGELFF
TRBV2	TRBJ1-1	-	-	TGTGCCAGCAGTGTTTGGGGGAGGGACACTGAAGCTTTCTTT	CASSVWGRDTEAFF
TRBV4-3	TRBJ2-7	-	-	TGCGCCAGCAGCCAGGGGACACAGGGCTACGAGCAGTACTTC	CASSQGTQGYEQYF
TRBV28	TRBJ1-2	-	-	TGTGCCAGCAGTTTCCCAGGGCCCGGAGGGGCCTATGGCTACACCTTC	CASSFPGPGGAYGYTF
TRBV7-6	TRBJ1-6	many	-	TGTGCCAGCAGCTTAGATCGTTCGGGTAGCTCCTATAATTCACCCCTCCACTTT	CASSLDRSGSSYNSPLHF
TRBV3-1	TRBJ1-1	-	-	TGTGCCAGCAGCCAAAACCCGGGGGCCATGAACACTGAAGCTTTCTTT	CASSQNPGAMNTEAFF
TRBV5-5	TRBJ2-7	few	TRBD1	TGTGCCAGCAGCGGAAGAGGACAGGGGATCTACGAGCAGTACTTC	CASSGRGQGIYEQYF
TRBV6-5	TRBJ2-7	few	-	TGTGCCAGCAGTTACTCGTCGGACCTCCTCTACGAGCAGTACTTC	CASSYSSDLLYEQYF